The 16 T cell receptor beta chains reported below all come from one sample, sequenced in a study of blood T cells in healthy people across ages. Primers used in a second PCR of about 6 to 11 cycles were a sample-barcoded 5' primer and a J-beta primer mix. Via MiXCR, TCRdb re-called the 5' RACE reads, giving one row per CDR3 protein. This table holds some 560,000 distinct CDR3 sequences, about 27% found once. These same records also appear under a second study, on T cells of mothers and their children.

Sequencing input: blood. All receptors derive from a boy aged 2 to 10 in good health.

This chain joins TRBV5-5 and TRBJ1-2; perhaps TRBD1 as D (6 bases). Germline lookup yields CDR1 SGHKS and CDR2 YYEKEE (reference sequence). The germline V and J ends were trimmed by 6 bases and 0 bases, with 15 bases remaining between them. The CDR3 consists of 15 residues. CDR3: CASMDSSIANYGYTF. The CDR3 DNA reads TGTGCCAGCATGGACAGTTCCATAGCTAACTATGGCTACACCTTC.

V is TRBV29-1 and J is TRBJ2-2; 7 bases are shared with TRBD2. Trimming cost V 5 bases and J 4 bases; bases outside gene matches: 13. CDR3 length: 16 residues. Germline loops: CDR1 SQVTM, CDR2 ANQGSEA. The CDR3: CSVYYVAGEVTGELFF. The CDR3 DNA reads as TGCAGCGTTTACTATGTGGCGGGAGAAGTCACCGGGGAGCTGTTTTTT.

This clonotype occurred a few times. The CDR3 loop reads CASSQGLAGNYNEQFF. The CDR3 DNA is TGCGCCAGCAGCCAAGGGCTAGCGGGGAACTACAATGAGCAGTTCTTC. The chain is built from TRBV4-3 and TRBJ2-1, with 9 bases aligning to TRBD2. The CDR3 has 16 residues. V dropped 1 base and J dropped 3; count of bases not matched to a gene: 4. Germline V CDR1 and CDR2: LGHNA, YSLEER.

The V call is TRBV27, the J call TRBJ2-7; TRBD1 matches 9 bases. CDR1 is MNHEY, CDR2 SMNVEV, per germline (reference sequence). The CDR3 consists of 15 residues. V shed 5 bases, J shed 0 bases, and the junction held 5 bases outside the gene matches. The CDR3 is CASSETGQGSYEQYF. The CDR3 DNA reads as TGTGCCAGCAGTGAAACGGGACAGGGCTCCTACGAGCAGTACTTC.

The CDR3 loop reads CASSYKLAPLGSGANVLTF. Here the CDR3 DNA reads TGTGCCAGCAGTTACAAACTCGCTCCACTGGGCTCTGGGGCCAACGTCCTGACTTTC. The chain is built from TRBV6-5 and TRBJ2-6; no firm D call. The CDR3 sequence is 19 residues long. The germline CDR1 and CDR2 sequences are MNHEY and SVGAGI. V shed 2 bases and J shed 0 bases, with 17 bases lying between them.

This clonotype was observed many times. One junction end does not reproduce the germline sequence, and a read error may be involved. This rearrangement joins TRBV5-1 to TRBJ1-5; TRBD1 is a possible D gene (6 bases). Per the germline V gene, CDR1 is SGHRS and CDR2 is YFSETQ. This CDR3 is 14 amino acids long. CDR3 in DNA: TGTGCCAGCAGCTTAGTAGGGGGGAATCAGCCCCAGCATTTT. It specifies CASSLVGGNQPQHF.

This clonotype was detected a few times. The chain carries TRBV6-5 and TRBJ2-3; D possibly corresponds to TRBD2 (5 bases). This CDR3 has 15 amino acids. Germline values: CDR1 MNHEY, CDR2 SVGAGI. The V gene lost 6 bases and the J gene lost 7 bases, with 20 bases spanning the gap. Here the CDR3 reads CASSYGPPAVYTQYF. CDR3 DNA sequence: TGTGCCAGCAGCTACGGACCGCCAGCGGTGTATACGCAGTATTTT.

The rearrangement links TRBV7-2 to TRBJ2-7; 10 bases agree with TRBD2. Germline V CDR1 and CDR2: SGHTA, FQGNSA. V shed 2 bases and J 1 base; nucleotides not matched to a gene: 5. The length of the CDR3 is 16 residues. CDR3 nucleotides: TGTGCCAGCAGCTTACATACTAGCGGGAATTCCTACGAGCAGTACTTC. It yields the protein CASSLHTSGNSYEQYF.

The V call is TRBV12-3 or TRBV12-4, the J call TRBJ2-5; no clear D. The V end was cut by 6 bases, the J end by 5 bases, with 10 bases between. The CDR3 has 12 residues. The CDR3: CASSPLLETQYF. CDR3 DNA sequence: TGTGCCAGCAGCCCCTTGCTGGAGACCCAGTACTTC.

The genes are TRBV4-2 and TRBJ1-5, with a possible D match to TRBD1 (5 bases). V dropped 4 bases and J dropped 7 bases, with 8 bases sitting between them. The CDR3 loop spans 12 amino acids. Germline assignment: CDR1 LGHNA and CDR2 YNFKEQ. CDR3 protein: CASSPGAQPQHF. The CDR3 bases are TGTGCCAGCAGCCCCGGGGCCCAGCCCCAGCATTTT.

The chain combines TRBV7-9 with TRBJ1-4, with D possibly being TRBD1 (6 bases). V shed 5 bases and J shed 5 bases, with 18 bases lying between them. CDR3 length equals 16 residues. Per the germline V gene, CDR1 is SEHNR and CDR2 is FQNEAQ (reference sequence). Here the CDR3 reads CASSPYVGGGNEKLFF. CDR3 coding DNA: TGTGCCAGCAGCCCCTATGTGGGGGGCGGAAATGAAAAACTGTTTTTT.

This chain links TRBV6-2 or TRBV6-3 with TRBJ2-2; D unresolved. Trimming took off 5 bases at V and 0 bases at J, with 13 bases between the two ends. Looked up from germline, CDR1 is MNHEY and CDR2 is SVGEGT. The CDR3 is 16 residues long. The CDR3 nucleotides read TGTGCCAGCAGTCCCCACACGGTAGCGAACACCGGGGAGCTGTTTTTT. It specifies CASSPHTVANTGELFF.

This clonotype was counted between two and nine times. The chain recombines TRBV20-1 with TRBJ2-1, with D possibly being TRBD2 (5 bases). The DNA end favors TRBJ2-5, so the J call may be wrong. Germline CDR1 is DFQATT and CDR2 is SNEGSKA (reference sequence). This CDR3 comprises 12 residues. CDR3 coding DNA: TGCAGTGCAAACGGGAAATGGGAGACCCAGTACTTC. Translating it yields CSANGKWETQYF.

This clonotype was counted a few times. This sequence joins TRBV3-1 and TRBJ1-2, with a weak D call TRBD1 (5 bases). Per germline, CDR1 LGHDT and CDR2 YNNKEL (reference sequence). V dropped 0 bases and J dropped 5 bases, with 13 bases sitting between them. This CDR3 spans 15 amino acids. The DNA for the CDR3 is TGTGCCAGCAGCCAAGACGCCGGGCCAGGGTATGGCTACACCTTC. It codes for CASSQDAGPGYGYTF.

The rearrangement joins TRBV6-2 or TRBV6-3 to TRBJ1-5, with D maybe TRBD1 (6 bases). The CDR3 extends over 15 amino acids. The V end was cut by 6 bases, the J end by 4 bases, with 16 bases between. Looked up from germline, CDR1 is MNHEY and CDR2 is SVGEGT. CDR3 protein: CASSVDRLGNQPQHF. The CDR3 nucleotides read TGTGCCAGCAGCGTAGACAGGCTGGGTAATCAGCCCCAGCATTTT.

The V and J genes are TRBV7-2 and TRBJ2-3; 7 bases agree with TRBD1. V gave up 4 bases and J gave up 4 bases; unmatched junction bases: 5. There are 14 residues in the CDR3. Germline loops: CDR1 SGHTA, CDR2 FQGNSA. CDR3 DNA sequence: TGTGCCAGCAGCTCCCGACAGGGCCCAGATACGCAGTATTTT. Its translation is CASSSRQGPDTQYF.